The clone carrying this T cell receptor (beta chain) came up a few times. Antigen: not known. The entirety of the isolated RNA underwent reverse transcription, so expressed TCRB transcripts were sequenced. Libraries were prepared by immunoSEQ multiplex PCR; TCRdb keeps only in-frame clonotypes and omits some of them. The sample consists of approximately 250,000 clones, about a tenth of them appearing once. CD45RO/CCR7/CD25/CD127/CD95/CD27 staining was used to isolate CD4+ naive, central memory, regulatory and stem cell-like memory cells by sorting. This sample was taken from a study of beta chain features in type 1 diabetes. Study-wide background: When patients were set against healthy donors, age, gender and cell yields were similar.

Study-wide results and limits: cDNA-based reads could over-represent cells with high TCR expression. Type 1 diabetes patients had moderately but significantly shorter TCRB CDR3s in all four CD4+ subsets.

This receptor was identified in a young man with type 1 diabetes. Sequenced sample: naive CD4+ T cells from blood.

The CDR3 bases are TGTGCCAGCAGCGCAGGGGCTGGGAATGAGCAGTTCTTC. Amino acids: CASSAGAGNEQFF. The chain recombines TRBV6-4 with TRBJ2-1; the D gene is possibly TRBD1 (6 bases). Trimming cost V 6 bases and J 7 bases, with 13 bases left between them. The CDR3 covers 13 residues. Looked up from germline, CDR1 is MRHNA and CDR2 is SNTAGT.